Listed below are T cell receptor beta chains from one sample, sequenced in a study of blood T cells in healthy people across ages. In TCRdb, the 5' RACE reads were re-called with MiXCR into one record per CDR3 protein. Among hundreds of thousands of distinct CDR3 sequences, 40% to 50% were seen once, and the ten largest hold nearly 20%. The sequencing sample was made of blood. Receptors originate from a man aged 60 to 69 in good health. CDR3s include the opening cysteine and the closing phenylalanine or tryptophan. The D gene is left open where the match is weak. Only some rows state a clone size, as once, few, many or a class for expanded clones.

v_gene	len	abundance	d_gene	j_gene	CDR3aa	CDR3nt
TRBV11-2	15	once	.	TRBJ2-2	CASSSVEQDTGELFF	TGTGCCAGCAGCTCAGTAGAGCAGGACACCGGGGAGCTGTTTTTT
TRBV7-8	15	.	TRBD1	TRBJ1-2	CASSDQGAGVFGYTF	TGTGCCAGCAGCGACCAGGGGGCGGGGGTTTTTGGCTACACCTTC
TRBV7-6	13	.	.	TRBJ1-2	CASSFKNFYGYTF	TGTGCCAGCAGCTTTAAGAACTTCTATGGCTACACCTTC
TRBV28	14	many	.	TRBJ2-7	CASSLGGLSYEQYF	TGTGCCAGCAGTTTAGGTGGCCTGTCCTACGAGCAGTACTTC
TRBV29-1	14	few	TRBD1	TRBJ2-1	CSVGRGQVYNEQFF	TGCAGCGTTGGTCGGGGACAGGTATACAATGAGCAGTTCTTC
TRBV7-2	16	.	TRBD2	TRBJ2-3	CASSLAGRGVTDTQYF	TGTGCCAGCAGCTTAGCTGGGCGGGGGGTCACAGATACGCAGTATTTT
TRBV28	14	few	.	TRBJ1-2	CASSFPGGNDGYTF	TGTGCCAGCTCATTTCCGGGGGGGAATGATGGCTACACCTTC
TRBV7-2	15	once	.	TRBJ2-7	CASSLTRSQVYEQYF	TGTGCCAGCAGCTTAACCCGCTCGCAGGTCTACGAGCAGTACTTC
TRBV2	14	.	.	TRBJ2-7	CASSLTVHSYEQYF	TGTGCCAGCAGTCTGACAGTACACTCCTACGAGCAGTACTTC
TRBV7-2	19	few	TRBD2	TRBJ2-7	CASSFTLGTSGGPLYEQYF	TGTGCCAGCAGCTTCACCCTGGGGACTAGCGGGGGCCCTTTATACGAGCAGTACTTC
TRBV20-1	13	many	.	TRBJ2-7	CSARDLAYYEQYF	TGCAGTGCTAGAGATCTCGCCTACTACGAGCAGTACTTC
TRBV6-5	15	.	TRBD2	TRBJ2-7	CASSWGLAGSYEQYF	TGTGCCAGCAGTTGGGGACTAGCGGGGTCCTACGAGCAGTACTTC
TRBV20-1	14	few	.	TRBJ2-3	CSSLEWQGTDTQYF	TGCAGTTCGCTAGAATGGCAGGGCACAGATACGCAGTATTTT
TRBV6-1	14	.	.	TRBJ2-4	CASSEGQAEAIQYF	TGTGCCAGCAGTGAAGGGCAGGCGGAGGCCATTCAGTACTTC
TRBV27	16	.	TRBD1	TRBJ1-5	CASTPTGTGVGQPQHF	TGTGCCAGCACGCCCACCGGGACAGGGGTTGGGCAGCCCCAGCATTTT
TRBV5-6	13	few	.	TRBJ2-3	CASSWRDTDTQYF	TGTGCCAGCAGCTGGAGGGACACAGATACGCAGTATTTT
TRBV12-5	19	.	TRBD2	TRBJ2-3	CASGLVWSSGGTWTDTQYF	TGTGCTAGTGGTTTGGTATGGTCTAGCGGGGGTACCTGGACAGATACGCAGTATTTT
TRBV6-6	14	.	.	TRBJ1-1	CASSYSLSNTEAFF	TGTGCCAGCAGTTACTCCCTTTCGAACACTGAAGCTTTCTTT
TRBV12-3/TRBV12-4	13	.	TRBD1	TRBJ2-7	CASRDGTGHEQYF	TGTGCCAGCAGAGATGGGACAGGGCACGAGCAGTACTTC
TRBV4-1	13	.	.	TRBJ2-4	CASSDQGENIQYF	TGCGCCAGCAGCGACCAAGGGGAAAACATTCAGTACTTC
TRBV7-9	13	.	.	TRBJ1-6	CASSGRNNSPLHF	TGTGCCAGCAGCGGAAGAAATAATTCACCCCTCCACTTT
TRBV30	14	.	TRBD1	TRBJ1-5	CAWSADRGSQPQHF	TGTGCCTGGAGTGCCGACAGGGGATCTCAGCCCCAGCATTTT
TRBV7-6	14	.	.	TRBJ2-3	CASSWTTSSDTQYF	TGTGCCAGCAGCTGGACGACTAGTTCGGATACGCAGTATTTT
TRBV4-3	13	.	.	TRBJ2-5	CASSHETIREQYF	TGCGCCAGCAGCCATGAAACAATAAGGGAGCAGTACTTC
TRBV7-8	16	.	.	TRBJ2-3	CASSLAGGGLAATQYF	TGTGCCAGCAGCTTAGCAGGTGGGGGTTTGGCAGCTACGCAGTATTTT
TRBV28	16	.	TRBD1	TRBJ1-6	CASTLGTGGSGSPLHF	TGTGCCAGCACCTTAGGGACAGGGGGTTCAGGTTCACCCCTCCACTTT
TRBV6-5	14	.	.	TRBJ2-1	CASSYVIGGDEQFF	TGTGCCAGCAGTTACGTAATTGGGGGCGATGAGCAGTTCTTC
TRBV6-5	14	once	.	TRBJ2-7	CASSYTIGSYEQYF	TGTGCCAGCAGTTACACCATTGGGTCCTACGAGCAGTACTTC
TRBV11-2	19	few	TRBD1	TRBJ2-1	CASSLDPHRGTGSYNEQFF	TGTGCCAGCAGCTTAGATCCCCACCGTGGGACAGGGTCCTACAATGAGCAGTTCTTC
TRBV19	14	few	.	TRBJ2-5	CASRASDNRGTQYF	TGTGCCAGTCGCGCCTCAGACAACAGAGGGACCCAGTACTTC
TRBV7-9	11	.	.	TRBJ2-5	CASNNRETQYF	TGTGCCAGCAACAATCGGGAGACCCAGTACTTC
TRBV20-1	15	few	.	TRBJ2-4	CSARDLRGPKNIQYF	TGCAGTGCTAGAGATCTGAGGGGTCCCAAAAACATTCAGTACTTC
TRBV2	15	.	TRBD2	TRBJ2-1	CATRTSGGPYNEQFF	TGTGCCACGCGGACTAGCGGGGGACCCTACAATGAGCAGTTCTTC